This TCR beta chain was identified during a study of radiotherapy plus CTLA-4 blockade in lung cancer. Study-wide background: Among all patients, approximately 18% showed objective responses, while about 30% had disease control.

Comment on this clone: The antigen is unknown.

The assay was immunoSEQ multiplex PCR, and TCRdb's table has in-frame clones only and misses some. Here the sample spans fewer than 40,000 clones, over 70% being singletons. Chemo-refractory metastatic non-small-cell lung cancer patients underwent focal radiation alongside CTLA-4 blockade with ipilimumab. Germline assignment: CDR1 SEHNR and CDR2 FQNEAQ (reference sequence). The CDR3 runs 14 residues. Losses at the gene ends were 3 bases for V and 9 bases for J; bases not matched to a gene: 4. Study-wide findings and caveats: How blood T cell clones changed early, along with interferon-beta, reportedly forecast response best.

This clonotype was obtained from a human donor with non-small cell lung cancer who had stable disease on radiotherapy plus ipilimumab. The chain is built from TRBV7-9 and TRBJ2-1; TRBD2 matches 11 bases. This specimen consisted of peripheral blood, obtained from a patient treated with radiotherapy plus ipilimumab. CDR3 amino acids: CASSFSGGAIEQFF. CDR3 bases: TGTGCCAGCAGCTTTAGCGGGGGGGCCATTGAGCAGTTCTTC.